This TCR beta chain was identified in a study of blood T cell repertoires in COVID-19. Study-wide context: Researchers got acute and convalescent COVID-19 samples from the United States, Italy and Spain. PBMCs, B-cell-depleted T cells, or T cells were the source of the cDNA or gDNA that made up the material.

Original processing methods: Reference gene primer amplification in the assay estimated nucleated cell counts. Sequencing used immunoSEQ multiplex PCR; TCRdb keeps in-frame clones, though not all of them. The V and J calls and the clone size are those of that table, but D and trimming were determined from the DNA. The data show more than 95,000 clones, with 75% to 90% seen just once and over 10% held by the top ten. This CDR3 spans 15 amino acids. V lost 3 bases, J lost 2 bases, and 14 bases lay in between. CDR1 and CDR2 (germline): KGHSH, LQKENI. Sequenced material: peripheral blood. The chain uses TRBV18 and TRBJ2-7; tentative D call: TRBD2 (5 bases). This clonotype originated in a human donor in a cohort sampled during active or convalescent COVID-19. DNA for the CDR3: TGTGCCAGCTCACCCGCCGGGGTTAAAACCTACGAGCAGTACTTC. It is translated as CASSPAGVKTYEQYF.